This T cell receptor beta chain is drawn from a study of cytomegalovirus exposure and HLA in healthy donors. Study conclusions and caveats: A later analysis found TCR association rates differed by HLA locus, highest for DRB1 and lowest for HLA-C. Most of the TCR beta V segments (in an earlier analysis) were productive either about 87% or about 30% of the time. HLA alleles were associated with some 17,000 TCR beta sequences in a later analysis at 0.05 false discovery rate. A reported reduction in N-insertions relative to the 666-donor mean was seen in an Asian-associated ancestry cluster in a later analysis.

This clone was detected only a few times. Its specificity is not known. This CDR3 contains 15 residues. The germline V gene has CDR1 SGHRS and CDR2 YFSETQ. V gave up 5 bases and J gave up 3 bases, with 17 bases separating them. Both 60 Vbeta primers and 13 Jbeta primers went into the PCR. Data came from immunoSEQ multiplex PCR; TCRdb stores just in-frame clones and leaves some out. This table holds approximately 140,000 clones, roughly 80% found once. The sample consisted of PBMCs. This chain joins TRBV5-1 and TRBJ1-1, with TRBD1 as a possible D gene (6 bases). The TCR comes from a female donor in good health and CMV-seronegative. The CDR3 here is CASSIYGQRDTEAFF. The CDR3 DNA reads as TGCGCCAGCAGTATTTATGGACAGAGAGACACTGAAGCTTTCTTT.